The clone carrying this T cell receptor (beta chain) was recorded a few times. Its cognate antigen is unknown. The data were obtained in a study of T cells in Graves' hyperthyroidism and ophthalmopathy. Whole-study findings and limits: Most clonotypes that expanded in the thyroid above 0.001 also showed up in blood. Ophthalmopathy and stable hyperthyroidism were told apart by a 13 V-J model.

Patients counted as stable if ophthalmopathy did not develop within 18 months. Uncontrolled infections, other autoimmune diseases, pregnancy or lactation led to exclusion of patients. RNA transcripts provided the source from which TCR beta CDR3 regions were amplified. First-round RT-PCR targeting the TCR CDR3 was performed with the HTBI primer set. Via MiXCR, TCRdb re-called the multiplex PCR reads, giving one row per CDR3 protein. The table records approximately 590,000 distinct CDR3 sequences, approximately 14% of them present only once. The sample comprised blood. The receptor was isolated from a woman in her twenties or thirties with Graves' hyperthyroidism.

The CDR3 loop is CASSQDAGQYTDTQYF. The CDR3 coding sequence is TGCGCCAGCAGCCAAGATGCGGGACAGTACACAGATACGCAGTATTTT. The chain uses TRBV4-1 and TRBJ2-3; a possible D gene is TRBD1 (7 bases). CDR1 is MGHRA, CDR2 YSYEKL, per germline. V was cut by 0 bases and J by 2 bases, with 12 bases left in between. This CDR3 has 16 amino acids.